The 16 T cell receptor beta chains below all came from one sample that was sequenced in a study of blood T cell repertoires in COVID-19. Profiling relied on immunoSEQ multiplex PCR, and the TCRdb table lists in-frame clones only, not all of them. This table has roughly 220,000 clones, 80% to 90% appearing once. The source material was PBMCs or T cells enriched from blood (not recorded which). These receptors came from a woman aged 50 to 60 with acute COVID-19.

This rearrangement joins TRBV3-1 (or the pseudogene TRBV3-2) to TRBJ1-2; D not resolved. CDR3 length: 14 residues. V was shortened by 6 bases and J by 1 base, with 12 bases between the two germline ends. CDR1 LGHDT and CDR2 YNNKEL come from the germline V gene (reference sequence). CDR3 nucleotide sequence: TGTGCCAGCAGGCCCGGTAGCCTTAACTATGGCTACACCTTC. Protein: CASRPGSLNYGYTF.

This sequence joins TRBV5-4 and TRBJ2-7, with 8 bases matching TRBD2. Germline CDR1 SGHNT, CDR2 YYREEE (reference sequence). The CDR3 consists of 13 residues. V lost 4 bases to trimming and J lost 3 bases; unmatched junction nucleotides: 3. The CDR3 DNA reads as TGTGCCAGCAGCCGAGCGGGAGTCTACGAGCAGTACTTC. Its protein product is CASSRAGVYEQYF.

This chain joins TRBV19 and TRBJ1-5; a possible D gene is TRBD1 (5 bases). The CDR3 is 14 residues long. Germline lookup yields CDR1 LNHDA and CDR2 SQIVND (reference sequence). V dropped 5 bases and J dropped 7 bases, with 15 bases sitting between them. The CDR3 DNA follows: TGTGCCAGTAGTGATGTTGGTCGGGGGCAGCCCCAGCATTTT. Protein sequence: CASSDVGRGQPQHF.

This rearrangement joins TRBV3-1 (or the pseudogene TRBV3-2) to TRBJ1-1; unclear D gene. CDR1 is LGHDT and CDR2 is YNNKEL in the germline V gene (reference sequence). V lost 1 base, J lost 7 bases, and 10 bases lay in between. CDR3 length: 13 residues. The CDR3, as DNA: TGTGCCAGCAGCCAAGTGGCAGGACTTGAAGCTTTCTTT. Amino acid sequence: CASSQVAGLEAFF.

This clone has more than one count but fewer than ten. V and J are TRBV29-1 and TRBJ2-1; D might be TRBD1 (5 bases). Germline loops: CDR1 SQVTM, CDR2 ANQGSEA. The V end was cut by 6 bases, the J end by 1 base, with 16 bases between. The CDR3 consists of 15 residues. This chain's CDR3 is CSVQAGQASYNEQFF. CDR3 coding DNA: TGCAGCGTCCAGGCAGGACAAGCGTCCTACAATGAGCAGTTCTTC.

This chain links TRBV10-3 with TRBJ1-4, with D perhaps matching TRBD1 (5 bases). Trimming left V 2 bases short and J 4 bases short, with 11 bases between. CDR1 is ENHRY, CDR2 SYGVKD, per germline. The CDR3 spans 15 residues. CDR3: CAISEHRLNNEKLFF. The CDR3 nucleotides read TGTGCCATCAGTGAGCACAGGTTAAATAATGAAAAACTGTTTTTT.

The rearrangement uses TRBV9 and TRBJ1-2; D may be TRBD1 (5 bases). The CDR3 extends over 14 amino acids. V was cut by 4 bases and J by 7 bases, with 17 bases left in between. Looked up from germline, CDR1 is SGDLS and CDR2 is YYNGEE. CDR3 region: CASSPSGGDGGYTF. The CDR3 region has the DNA TGTGCCAGCAGCCCATCCGGGGGGGACGGTGGCTACACCTTC.

V usage is TRBV10-3 and J usage is TRBJ2-2, with 7 bases matching TRBD1. Germline values: CDR1 ENHRY, CDR2 SYGVKD. This CDR3 has 16 residues. J gave up 2 bases and V 5 bases, and 8 bases lay outside the gene matches. The CDR3 nucleotides read TGTGCCATCAGTCCCCGACAGGGCCGAAACACCGGGGAGCTGTTTTTT. Translation gives CAISPRQGRNTGELFF.

This chain joins TRBV7-2 and TRBJ1-6; perhaps TRBD1 as D (5 bases). There are 15 residues in the CDR3. Trimming left V 1 base short and J 6 bases short, with 10 bases between. The V gene's germline CDR1 is SGHTA and CDR2 FQGNSA. In DNA form, the CDR3 reads TGTGCCAGCAGCTTAGTTGGGGGGGGTAATTCACCCCTCCACTTT. Translating it yields CASSLVGGGNSPLHF.

In this sample, this clone turned up once. This chain links TRBV7-2 with TRBJ1-3; D gene unclear. V lost 5 bases and J 2 bases, leaving 7 bases between the germline ends. The germline CDR1 and CDR2 sequences are SGHTA and FQGNSA. This CDR3 spans 13 amino acids. Here the CDR3 DNA reads TGTGCCAGCAGCCTCCAGACTGGAAACACCATATATTTT. It translates to CASSLQTGNTIYF. The variable domain in full, completed from reference TRBV7-2 and TRBJ1-3, reads GAGVSQSPSNKVTEKGKDVELRCDPISGHTALYWYRQSLGQGLEFLIYFQGNSAPDKSGLPSDRFSAERTGGSVSTLTIQRTQQEDSAVYLCASSLQTGNTIYFGEGSWLTVV.

The chain combines TRBV4-2 with TRBJ2-7; D might be TRBD1 (7 bases). V lost 3 bases, J lost 6 bases, and 21 bases lay in between. Germline CDR1 LGHNA, CDR2 YNFKEQ. The CDR3 totals 16 residues. For the CDR3, the DNA is TGTGCCAGCAGCCATCGGGTTGGGCAGGGGGGTCTCGAGCAGTACTTC. This gives the protein CASSHRVGQGGLEQYF.

V usage is TRBV5-1 and J usage is TRBJ2-4; TRBD2 matches at 9 bases. The germline gives CDR1 SGHRS, CDR2 YFSETQ. The V gene end was trimmed by 2 bases and the J gene end by 1 base; junction bases not matched to a gene: 4. The CDR3 contains 16 residues. DNA of the CDR3: TGCGCCAGCAGCTTACTAGCGGGCTGGGCCAAAAACATTCAGTACTTC. It yields the protein CASSLLAGWAKNIQYF. Full variable domain (rest looked up from reference TRBV5-1 and TRBJ2-4): KAGVTQTPRYLIKTRGQQVTLSCSPISGHRSVSWYQQTPGQGLQFLFEYFSETQRNKGNFPGRFSGRQFSNSRSEMNVSTLELGDSALYLCASSLLAGWAKNIQYFGAGTRLSVL.

The chain recombines TRBV7-9 with TRBJ2-2, with 9 bases that match TRBD2. Looked up from germline, CDR1 is SEHNR and CDR2 is FQNEAQ (reference sequence). The trim removed 2 bases at V and 4 bases at J, leaving 8 bases unmatched. The CDR3 sequence is 17 residues long. Here the CDR3 reads CASSLRASGAATGELFF. The CDR3 coding sequence is TGTGCCAGCAGCTTAAGGGCTAGCGGGGCCGCCACCGGGGAGCTGTTTTTT.

This rearrangement joins TRBV11-2 to TRBJ2-4; a possible D gene is TRBD2 (6 bases). This CDR3 has 15 amino acids. Germline V gene sequence: CDR1 SGHAT, CDR2 FQNNGV. The ends were cut back, 4 bases at V and 0 bases at J, with 10 bases in the middle. CDR3 amino acids: CASSWTKQAKNIQYF. The CDR3 region has the DNA TGTGCCAGCAGCTGGACTAAACAAGCCAAAAACATTCAGTACTTC.

This chain uses TRBV6-2 or TRBV6-3 with TRBJ2-1; 14 nucleotides align to TRBD2. This CDR3 is built from 16 residues. Trimming took 5 bases from V and 8 from J; bases not matched to a gene: 8. Germline V gene sequence: CDR1 MNHEY, CDR2 SVGEGT. The CDR3 DNA reads as TGTGCCAGCAGTAAAACCGGGACTAGCGGGAGCTATGAGCAGTTCTTC. This sequence encodes CASSKTGTSGSYEQFF.

This sequence joins TRBV9 and TRBJ2-1; the match to TRBD1 covers 7 bases. This CDR3 has 13 amino acids. Germline trimming cut 4 bases from V and 8 bases from J; bases unmatched to any gene: 6. Germline assignment: CDR1 SGDLS and CDR2 YYNGEE. DNA of the CDR3: TGTGCCAGCAGCATCCAGGGGGTGGATGAGCAGTTCTTC. Translation gives CASSIQGVDEQFF.